This T cell receptor beta chain was found in a study of CD8 T cells in Susac syndrome. In blood CD8+ and CD4+ T cells, TCR beta underwent sequencing. Treatment-naive patients with stable or active relapsing-remitting disease served as multiple sclerosis controls. The TEMRA cells underwent FACS enrichment, while the CD8+ and CD4+ T cells underwent negative isolation. The CDR3 is 14 residues long. Per germline, CDR1 SGHTA and CDR2 FQGTGA. V was trimmed by 5 bases and J by 5 bases, leaving 15 bases between them. An input of roughly 0.45 to 1 ug of RNA was subjected to reverse transcription using random hexamers. TCR beta CDR3 was amplified by immunoSEQ multiplex PCR. This amplification extended across 54 Vbeta and 13 Jbeta segments. TCRdb analysed the immunoSEQ multiplex PCR reads with MiXCR anew, one entry per CDR3 protein. The top ten hold less than 0.08% of the sample, which has around 300,000 distinct CDR3 sequences, 90% to 95% seen once.

This chain joins TRBV7-3 and TRBJ1-2; D is unclear. Material for sequencing was CD4+ T cells from PBMCs. This clonotype originated in a human donor with multiple sclerosis. The CDR3 bases are TGTGCCAGCAGCCAAGACGGCATCGGTTATGGCTACACCTTC. Translated, it gives CASSQDGIGYGYTF.